The 24 T cell receptor beta chains presented below share a single source sample, sequenced in a study of tumor-infiltrating lymphocytes in primary liver carcinoma. Synthesis of TCR beta cDNA was carried out from approximately 500 ng total RNA with a constant-region primer. Nested multiplex PCR, run for three rounds with slightly modified ARM-PCR, yielded TCR beta libraries. Amplification in the first two PCR rounds was performed using TRBV1-TRBV30 forward primers and a C-beta reverse primer for 10 cycles each. TCRdb called the multiplex PCR reads again in MiXCR, with one record for every CDR3 protein. Among some 180,000 distinct CDR3 sequences listed, over 50% were seen once. Unsorted whole blood supplied the blood RNA, and germline DNA was isolated too. The sample consisted of peripheral blood. The receptors shown here come from a man aged 40-49 years with primary liver carcinoma and hepatitis B virus infection.

The genes are TRBV12-3 or TRBV12-4 and TRBJ2-6, with a possible D match to TRBD2 (5 bases). There are 14 residues in the CDR3. V gave up 6 bases and J gave up 0 bases, with 6 bases separating them. The CDR3 DNA reads TGTGCCAGCAGGAGGGACTCTGGGGCCAACGTCCTGACTTTC. It translates to CASRRDSGANVLTF.

This clonotype was seen more than once but under ten times. The V gene is TRBV6-5, the J gene TRBJ2-4; D is unresolved. The CDR3 is 13 amino acids. CDR1 is MNHEY, CDR2 SVGAGI, per germline. Deletions cut 5 bases from V and 6 bases from J, with 11 bases between. CDR3 DNA sequence: TGTGCCAGCAGTCCCCCTCGGCGAAACATTCAGTACTTC. The encoded protein is CASSPPRRNIQYF.

The CDR3 nucleotides are TGTGCCAGCAGGGAGGGGGAAGGGGCCCAGCATTTT. It is translated as CASREGEGAQHF. This chain links TRBV12-3 or TRBV12-4 with TRBJ1-5; D is perhaps TRBD1 (6 bases). The CDR3 has 12 residues. V lost 6 bases to trimming and J lost 11 bases, with 14 bases between them.

This clonotype showed up just a few times. The chain couples TRBV10-1 to TRBJ2-7; D is uncertain. This CDR3 comprises 14 residues. Trimming left V 0 bases short and J 6 bases short, with 12 bases between. Germline V gene lookup returns CDR1 WNHNN and CDR2 SYGVQD (reference sequence). The CDR3 sequence: CASSESGYGSEQYF. Written as DNA, the CDR3 is TGCGCCAGCAGTGAGTCGGGATATGGTTCCGAGCAGTACTTC.

Details on this clonotype: A much larger clone differs by one base, so this may be a read error. The chain joins TRBV10-3 to TRBJ1-5, with a tentative D call TRBD1 (6 bases). Germline V CDR1 and CDR2: ENHRY, SYGVKD. The CDR3 runs to 13 residues. For the CDR3, the DNA is TGTGCCATCAGTGTGGACAGCTATCAGCCCCATCATTTT. It is translated as CAISVDSYQPHHF.

Worth noting for this clonotype: An end of the junction differs from the germline gene, which may be a read error. The chain uses TRBV11-2 and TRBJ2-1; D may be TRBD2 (6 bases). Germline values: CDR1 SGHAT, CDR2 FQNNGV. There are 18 residues in the CDR3. CDR3 amino acids: CANSQGALAGGPNSEQFF. In DNA form, the CDR3 reads TGTGCCAACAGCCAAGGGGCCCTAGCTGGAGGGCCTAACAGTGAGCAGTTCTTC.

As to this clonotype: Compared with germline, one end of the junction differs, possibly owing to a read error. This chain links TRBV11-2 with TRBJ2-3; 12 positions match TRBD2. The CDR3 runs 16 residues. Germline V lookup: CDR1 SGHAT, CDR2 FQNNGV. The CDR3 spells CAISQGLAGSWSAQYF. The DNA for the CDR3 is TGTGCCATCAGCCAGGGACTAGCGGGCTCATGGAGCGCGCAGTATTTT. Supplemented by reference TRBV11-2 and TRBJ2-3, the full variable domain reads EAGVAQSPRYKIIEKRQSVAFWCNPISGHATLYWYQQILGQGPKLLIQFQNNGVVDDSQLPKDRFSAERLKGVDSTLKIQPAKLEDSAVYLCAISQGLAGSWSAQYFGPGTRLTVL.

About this clonotype: Because the CDR3 is missing its conserved closing phenylalanine or tryptophan, this is likely a read error. The DNA is omitted, as the CDR3 cannot be located on it reliably, and the CDR3 follows TCRdb's listing. This chain links TRBV11-2 with TRBJ2-1; the table assigns TRBD2, which was not confirmed against the DNA. 14 amino acids form the CDR3, both terminal residues included. Germline V lookup: CDR1 SGHAT, CDR2 FQNNGV. CDR3 in amino acids: CASIRSGSYNEEFL.

The chain couples TRBV18 to TRBJ2-1; D unclear. V shed 3 bases and J shed 10 bases, with 13 bases lying between them. The CDR3 is 13 amino acids. From germline, CDR1 is KGHSH and CDR2 LQKENI. CDR3 nucleotide sequence: TGTGCCAGCTCACCGTACCTGAATGGGGAGCAGTTCTTC. Translation: CASSPYLNGEQFF.

This clonotype was observed a handful of times. The CDR3 spells CASSLLGLAGSTDTQYF. CDR3 bases: TGTGCCAGCAGTTTACTGGGACTAGCGGGAAGCACAGATACGCAGTATTTT. The genes are TRBV6-5 and TRBJ2-3; 13 bases are a match to TRBD2. Germline values: CDR1 MNHEY, CDR2 SVGAGI. The CDR3 spans 17 residues. V lost 4 bases to trimming and J lost 0 bases; unmatched junction nucleotides: 4.

This clonotype was observed once. The rearrangement links TRBV4-1 to TRBJ1-1; D is uncertain. The germline CDR1 and CDR2 sequences are MGHRA and YSYEKL. There are 15 residues in the CDR3. The V end was cut by 2 bases, the J end by 1 base, with 11 bases between. The chain's CDR3 is CASSQKSIANTEAFF. The DNA for the CDR3 is TGCGCCAGCAGCCAAAAGAGTATAGCGAACACTGAAGCTTTCTTT.

Worth noting for this clonotype: A read error may explain this, as a much larger clone is one base away. The rearrangement joins TRBV5-6 to TRBJ2-4; D might be TRBD1 (6 bases). CDR3 length equals 15 residues. CDR1 and CDR2 from the germline V gene are SGHDT and YYEEEE. The CDR3 DNA sequence: TGTGCCGGCAGCTTGTTAGGGGGATTAGGAAACATTCAGTACTTC. Amino acids: CAGSLLGGLGNIQYF.

As regards this clonotype: This clone may be a read error of a much larger clone one base away. The V call is TRBV29-1, the J call TRBJ2-3; unclear D gene. V was pared by 0 bases and J by 3 bases, with 16 bases between. From germline, CDR1 is SQVTM and CDR2 ANQGSEA. This CDR3 has 16 amino acids. In DNA, the CDR3 is TGCAGCGTTGAAGATAGGAGCGCCGTGGAGACAGATACGCAGTATTTT. Its translation is CSVEDRSAVETDTQYF.

The rearrangement links TRBV4-1 to TRBJ1-2, with D tentatively TRBD1 (5 bases). This CDR3 contains 14 residues. V dropped 1 base and J dropped 7 bases, with 13 bases sitting between them. Germline CDR1 is MGHRA and CDR2 is YSYEKL. Here the CDR3 DNA reads TGCGCCAGCAGCCAAGGGGAAGGGACGGGTGGCTACACCTTC. Its translation: CASSQGEGTGGYTF.

On this clonotype itself: It may be a read error: a sequence one base away is much more abundant. The chain combines TRBV11-1 with TRBJ2-2, with TRBD1 matching 12 bases. The V gene's germline CDR1 is SGHAT and CDR2 FQDESV (reference sequence). This CDR3 is 15 amino acids long. The CDR3 spells CVSGRGQGATGELFF. CDR3 nucleotide sequence: TGTGTCAGCGGACGGGGACAGGGGGCGACCGGGGAGCTGTTTTTT. Variable domain in full (rest from reference TRBV11-1 and TRBJ2-2): EAEVAQSPRYKITEKSQAVAFWCDPISGHATLYWYRQILGQGPELLVQFQDESVVDDSQLPKDRFSAERLKGVDSTLKIQPAELGDSAMYLCVSGRGQGATGELFFGEGSRLTVL.

This chain uses TRBV11-2 with TRBJ2-7; D is unclear. The V gene lost 7 bases and the J gene lost 0 bases, with 13 bases spanning the gap. The CDR3 is 14 amino acids. In germline, CDR1 is SGHAT, CDR2 FQNNGV. The CDR3 coding sequence is TGTGCCAGCAACCTTCGGAGAGACTCCTACGAGCAGTACTTC. Encoded protein: CASNLRRDSYEQYF.

CDR3 in amino acids: CAWSPPPGETKQFF. The CDR3 DNA is TGTGCCTGGAGCCCTCCCCCCGGAGAGACTAAGCAGTTCTTC. The chain carries TRBV30 and TRBJ2-1; tentatively, D is TRBD2 (5 bases). This CDR3 region has 14 residues. Looked up from germline, CDR1 is GTSNPN and CDR2 is SVGIG (reference sequence). V lost 3 bases and J lost 11, with 20 bases in between.

This clonotype was seen a handful of times. The J gene is TRBJ1-1, the V gene TRBV10-3, with D unclear. Germline V lookup: CDR1 ENHRY, CDR2 SYGVKD. The CDR3 totals 13 residues. V was trimmed by 0 bases and J by 1 base, leaving 3 bases between them. The CDR3 nucleotides are TGTGCCATCAGTGAGTCTTGGAACACTGAAGCTTTCTTT. Translated: CAISESWNTEAFF.

The rearrangement uses TRBV5-1 and TRBJ2-3, with D unclear. The CDR3 extends over 14 amino acids. The germline gives CDR1 SGHRS, CDR2 YFSETQ. V lost 1 base and J lost 6, with 12 bases in between. The CDR3 sequence is CASSLWGITDTQYF. The CDR3 coding sequence is TGCGCCAGCAGCTTGTGGGGAATCACTGATACGCAGTATTTT.

Worth noting for this clonotype: This clone may be a read error of a much larger clone one base away. The chain carries TRBV11-2 and TRBJ2-7; D may be TRBD1 (6 bases). The length of the CDR3 is 13 residues. Trimming removed 3 bases at V and 8 bases at J, with 14 bases between. Germline values: CDR1 SGHAT, CDR2 FQNNGV. CDR3: CASSLGARGKQYF. The CDR3 bases are TGTGCCAGCAGCTTGGGGGCCCGCGGAAAGCAGTACTTC.

The chain carries TRBV5-4 and TRBJ1-1; D uncertain. In germline, CDR1 is SGHNT, CDR2 YYREEE (reference sequence). The CDR3 is 12 residues long. The V end lost 3 bases, the J end lost 6 bases, and 9 bases lay between the germline ends. In DNA, the CDR3 is TGTGCCAGCAGCTACGGACCTTCTGAAGCTTTCTTT. Protein product: CASSYGPSEAFF.

This clonotype was found a few times. This chain connects TRBV6-6 to TRBJ2-3, with 9 positions matching TRBD2. CDR1 is MNHNY, CDR2 SVGAGI, per germline (reference sequence). With 7 bases clipped from V and 8 bases from J, the junction kept 1 base outside the gene matches. The CDR3 has 11 residues. The CDR3: CASKAGGTQYF. The CDR3 nucleotides read TGTGCCAGCAAAGCGGGAGGTACGCAGTATTTT.

To note about this clonotype: Possible read error: a much larger clone is one base away. The chain employs TRBV29-1 and TRBJ2-7, with TRBD1 as a possible D gene (5 bases). The ends were cut back, 5 bases at V and 2 bases at J, with 13 bases in the middle. CDR1 SQVTM and CDR2 ANQGSEA come from the germline V gene. The CDR3 is 13 amino acids. CDR3 protein: CSVFVQAAYEQYF. The CDR3 DNA reads as TGCAGCGTTTTCGTACAGGCCGCCTACGAGCAGTACTTC.

This sequence joins TRBV7-9 and TRBJ2-1; the D gene is possibly TRBD2 (7 bases). The CDR3 is made up of 13 amino acids. Germline CDR1 reads SEHNR; CDR2 reads FQNEAQ (reference sequence). Trimming stripped 10 bases from V and 4 bases from J, with 14 bases between. CDR3 region: CATEGGGYNEQFF. As DNA, the CDR3 is TGTGCCACCGAGGGGGGGGGGTACAATGAGCAGTTCTTC.